This T cell receptor beta chain stems from a study of Graves' ophthalmopathy and Graves' hyperthyroidism. Study-level results: The model's ophthalmopathy progression predictions had about 69% sensitivity and approximately 72% specificity. A classifier, a 13-signature model, separated ophthalmopathy from stable hyperthyroidism with approximately 88% sensitivity and approximately 81% specificity.

This clonotype was seen repeatedly, ten times or more. The antigen is not known. Amplified material comprised TCR beta CDR3 regions derived from RNA transcripts. The first-round RT-PCR employed HTBI primers together with the Qiagen OneStep RT-PCR kit. A multiplex PCR was then performed as the second round. TCRdb re-called the multiplex PCR reads with MiXCR, one entry per CDR3 protein. The sample has about 210,000 distinct CDR3 sequences, approximately 29% seen once; the top ten hold about 9.3%. V was pared by 0 bases and J by 4 bases, with 12 bases between. The CDR3 contains 15 residues. Germline V lookup: CDR1 LNHDA, CDR2 SQIVND (reference sequence).

The material sequenced was peripheral blood. This rearrangement joins TRBV19 to TRBJ1-1, with D unclear. The source of this sequence is a man aged 50 or older with Graves' ophthalmopathy. CDR3 in DNA: TGTGCCAGTAGTATAGAGCGGGAGTGGAGCACTGAAGCTTTCTTT. It specifies CASSIEREWSTEAFF.